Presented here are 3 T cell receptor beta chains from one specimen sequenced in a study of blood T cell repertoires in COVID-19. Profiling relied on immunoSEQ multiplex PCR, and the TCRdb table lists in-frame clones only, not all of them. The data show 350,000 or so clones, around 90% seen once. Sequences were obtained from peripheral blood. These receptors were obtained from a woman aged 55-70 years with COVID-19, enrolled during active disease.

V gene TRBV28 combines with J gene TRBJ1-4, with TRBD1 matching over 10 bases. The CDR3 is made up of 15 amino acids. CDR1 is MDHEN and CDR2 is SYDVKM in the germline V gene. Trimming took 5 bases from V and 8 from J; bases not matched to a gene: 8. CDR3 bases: TGTGCCAGCAGTCGCTGGGGGGACAGGGGAGAAAAACTGTTTTTT. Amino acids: CASSRWGDRGEKLFF.

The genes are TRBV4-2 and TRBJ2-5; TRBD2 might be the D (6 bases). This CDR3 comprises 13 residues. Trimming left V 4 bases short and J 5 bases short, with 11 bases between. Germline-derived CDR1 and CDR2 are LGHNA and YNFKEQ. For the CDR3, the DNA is TGTGCCAGCAGCCCGTGGGGGGAGGAGACCCAGTACTTC. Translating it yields CASSPWGEETQYF.

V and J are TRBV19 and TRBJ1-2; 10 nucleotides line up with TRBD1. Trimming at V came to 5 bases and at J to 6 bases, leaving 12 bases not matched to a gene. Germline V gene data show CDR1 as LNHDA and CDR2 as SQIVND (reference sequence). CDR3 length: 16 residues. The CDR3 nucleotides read TGTGCCAGTAGTCTCACGACAGGGGGCGCAGTGAATGGCTACACCTTC. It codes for CASSLTTGGAVNGYTF.